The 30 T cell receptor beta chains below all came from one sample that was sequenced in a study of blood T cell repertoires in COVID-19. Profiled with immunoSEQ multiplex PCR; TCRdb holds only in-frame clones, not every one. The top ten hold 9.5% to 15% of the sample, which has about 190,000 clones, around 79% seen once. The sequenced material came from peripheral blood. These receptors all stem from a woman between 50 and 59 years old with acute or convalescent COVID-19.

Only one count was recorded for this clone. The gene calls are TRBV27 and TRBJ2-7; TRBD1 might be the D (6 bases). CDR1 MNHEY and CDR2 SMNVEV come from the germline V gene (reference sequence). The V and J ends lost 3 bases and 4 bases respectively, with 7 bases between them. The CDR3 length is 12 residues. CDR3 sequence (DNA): TGTGCCAGCAGTTTCCAGGGGTACGAGCAGTACTTC. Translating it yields CASSFQGYEQYF.

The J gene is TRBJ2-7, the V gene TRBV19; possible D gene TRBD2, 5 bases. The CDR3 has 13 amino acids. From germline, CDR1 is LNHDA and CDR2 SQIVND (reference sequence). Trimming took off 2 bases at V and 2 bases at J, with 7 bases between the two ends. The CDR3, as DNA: TGTGCCAGTAGTATACCCGGGACCTACGAGCAGTACTTC. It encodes CASSIPGTYEQYF.

As DNA, the CDR3 is TGTGCCAGCAGTAGAAAATCAGGGTCCGTATTAGGGGATACGCAGTATTTT. Its translation: CASSRKSGSVLGDTQYF. The chain employs TRBV27 and TRBJ2-3; TRBD1 is a possible D gene (5 bases). CDR1 is MNHEY and CDR2 is SMNVEV in the germline V gene (reference sequence). The CDR3 length is 17 residues. V shed 5 bases and J shed 6 bases, with 24 bases lying between them.

The CDR3 bases are TGTGCCAGCAGCCTGAATTGGCAGTCACCCCTCCACTTT. Translation: CASSLNWQSPLHF. The genes are TRBV6-5 and TRBJ1-6, with D uncertain. V lost 6 bases to trimming and J lost 10 bases, with 13 bases between them. The CDR3 is 13 amino acids. Germline V CDR1 and CDR2: MNHEY, SVGAGI.

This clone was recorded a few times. This CDR3 is CASSRSGGEKLFF. The DNA for the CDR3 is TGTGCCAGCAGTCGATCAGGGGGTGAAAAACTGTTTTTT. This chain uses TRBV7-8 with TRBJ1-4, with 7 nucleotides matching TRBD1. CDR1 is SGHVS and CDR2 is FQNEAQ in the germline V gene. This CDR3 region has 13 residues. V shed 6 bases and J 7 bases; nucleotides not matched to a gene: 5.

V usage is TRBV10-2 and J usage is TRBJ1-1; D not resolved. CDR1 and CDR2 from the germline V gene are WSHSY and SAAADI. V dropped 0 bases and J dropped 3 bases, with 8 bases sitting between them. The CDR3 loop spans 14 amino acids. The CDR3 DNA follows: TGCGCCAGCAGTGAGTCCGAGGCGTACACTGAAGCTTTCTTT. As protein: CASSESEAYTEAFF.

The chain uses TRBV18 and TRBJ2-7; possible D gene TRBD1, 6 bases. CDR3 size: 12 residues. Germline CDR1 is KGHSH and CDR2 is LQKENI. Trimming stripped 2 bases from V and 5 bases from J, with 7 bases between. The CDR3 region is CASSPNRDEQYF. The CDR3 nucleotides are TGTGCCAGCTCACCAAACAGGGACGAGCAGTACTTC.

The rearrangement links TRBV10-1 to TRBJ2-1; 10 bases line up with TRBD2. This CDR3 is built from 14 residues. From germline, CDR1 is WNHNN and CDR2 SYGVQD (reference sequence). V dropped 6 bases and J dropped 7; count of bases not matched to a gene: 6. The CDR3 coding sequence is TGCGCCAGCAGACCTAGCGGGAGTAATAATGAGCAGTTCTTC. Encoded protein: CASRPSGSNNEQFF.

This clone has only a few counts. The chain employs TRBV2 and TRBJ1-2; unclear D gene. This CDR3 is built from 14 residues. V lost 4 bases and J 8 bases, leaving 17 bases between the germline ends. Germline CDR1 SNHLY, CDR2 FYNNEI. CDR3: CASSAYREGGGYTF. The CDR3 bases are TGTGCCAGCAGTGCATATCGGGAAGGTGGCGGCTACACCTTC.

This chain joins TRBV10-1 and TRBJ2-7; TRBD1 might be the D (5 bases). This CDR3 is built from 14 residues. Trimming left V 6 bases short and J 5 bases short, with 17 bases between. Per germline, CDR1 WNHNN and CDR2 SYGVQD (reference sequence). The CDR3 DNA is TGCGCCAGCAGCTCCAGCAGGGAACGTAACGAGCAGTACTTC. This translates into CASSSSRERNEQYF.

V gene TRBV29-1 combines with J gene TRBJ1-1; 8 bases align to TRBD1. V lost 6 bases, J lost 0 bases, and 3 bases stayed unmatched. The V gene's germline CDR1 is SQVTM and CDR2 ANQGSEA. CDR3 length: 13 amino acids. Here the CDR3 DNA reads TGCAGCGTGACAGGGGCCATGAACACTGAAGCTTTCTTT. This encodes CSVTGAMNTEAFF.

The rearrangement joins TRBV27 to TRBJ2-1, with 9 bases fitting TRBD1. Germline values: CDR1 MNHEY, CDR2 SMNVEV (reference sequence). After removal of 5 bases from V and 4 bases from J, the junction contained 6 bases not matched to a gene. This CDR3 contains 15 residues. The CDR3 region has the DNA TGTGCCAGCAGTGAACCCGGGACAGGGTACAATGAGCAGTTCTTC. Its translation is CASSEPGTGYNEQFF.

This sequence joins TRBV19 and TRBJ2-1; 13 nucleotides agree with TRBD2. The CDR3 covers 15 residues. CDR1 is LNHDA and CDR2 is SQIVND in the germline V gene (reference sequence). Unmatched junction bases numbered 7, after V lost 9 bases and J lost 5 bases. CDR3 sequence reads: CASDWGTSGNNEQFF. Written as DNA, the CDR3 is TGTGCCAGCGACTGGGGGACTAGCGGGAACAATGAGCAGTTCTTC.

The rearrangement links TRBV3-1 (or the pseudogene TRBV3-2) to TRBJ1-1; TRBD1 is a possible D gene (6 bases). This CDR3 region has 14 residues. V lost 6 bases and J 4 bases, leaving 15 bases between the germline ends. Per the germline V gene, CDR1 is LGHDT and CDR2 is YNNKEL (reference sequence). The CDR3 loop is CASRLGQKGTEAFF. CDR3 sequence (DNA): TGTGCCAGCAGACTAGGACAGAAGGGCACTGAAGCTTTCTTT.

CDR3 in DNA: TGTGCCAGCAGCCTTCTTACAGGAAACACCGGGGAGCTGTTTTTT. Residues: CASSLLTGNTGELFF. J is TRBJ2-2 and V is TRBV5-6, with a weak D call TRBD1 (5 bases). This CDR3 has 15 amino acids. Trimming removed 4 bases from V and 2 bases from J, with 12 bases in between. Per the germline V gene, CDR1 is SGHDT and CDR2 is YYEEEE.

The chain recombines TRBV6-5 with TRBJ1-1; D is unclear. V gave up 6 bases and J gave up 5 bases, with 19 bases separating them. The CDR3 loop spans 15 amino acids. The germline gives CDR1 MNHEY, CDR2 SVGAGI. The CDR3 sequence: CASSQEKGRGTEAFF. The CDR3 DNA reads TGTGCCAGCAGCCAAGAGAAAGGGAGAGGGACTGAAGCTTTCTTT.

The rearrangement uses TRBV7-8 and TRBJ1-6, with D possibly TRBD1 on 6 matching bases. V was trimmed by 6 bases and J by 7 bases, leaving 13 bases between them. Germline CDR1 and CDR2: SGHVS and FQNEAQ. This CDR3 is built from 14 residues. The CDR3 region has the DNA TGTGCCAGCAGAACAGGGACGGGGAATTCACCCCTCCACTTT. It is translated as CASRTGTGNSPLHF.

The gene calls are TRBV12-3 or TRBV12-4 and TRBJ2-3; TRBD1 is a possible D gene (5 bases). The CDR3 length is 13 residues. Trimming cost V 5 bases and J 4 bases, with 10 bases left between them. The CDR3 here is CASSKLTADTQYF. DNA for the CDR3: TGTGCCAGCAGTAAATTGACAGCAGATACGCAGTATTTT.

CDR3 bases: TGTGCCAGCAGTTTAAATACAGGGTCACACGGAAACACCATATATTTT. This gives the protein CASSLNTGSHGNTIYF. The chain links TRBV28 to TRBJ1-3; a weak D match, TRBD1 (6 bases). Trimming pared 2 bases from V and 4 bases from J, leaving 15 bases between. This CDR3 spans 16 amino acids. Germline loops: CDR1 MDHEN, CDR2 SYDVKM.

CDR3 region: CASSLALAGGYEQYF. CDR3 DNA sequence: TGTGCCAGCAGCTTGGCGCTAGCGGGGGGCTACGAGCAGTACTTC. The gene calls are TRBV5-4 and TRBJ2-7, with 11 bases fitting TRBD2. This CDR3 has 15 residues. The germline V gene has CDR1 SGHNT and CDR2 YYREEE (reference sequence). The V gene end was trimmed by 0 bases and the J gene end by 3 bases; junction bases not matched to a gene: 2.

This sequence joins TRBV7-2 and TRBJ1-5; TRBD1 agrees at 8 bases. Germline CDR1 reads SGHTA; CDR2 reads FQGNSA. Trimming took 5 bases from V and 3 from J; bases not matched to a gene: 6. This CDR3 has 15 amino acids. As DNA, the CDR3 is TGTGCCAGCAGCAAGGACAGGGTCCCCAATCAGCCCCAGCATTTT. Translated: CASSKDRVPNQPQHF. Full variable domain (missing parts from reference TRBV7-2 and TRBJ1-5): GAGVSQSPSNKVTEKGKDVELRCDPISGHTALYWYRQSLGQGLEFLIYFQGNSAPDKSGLPSDRFSAERTGGSVSTLTIQRTQQEDSAVYLCASSKDRVPNQPQHFGDGTRLSIL.

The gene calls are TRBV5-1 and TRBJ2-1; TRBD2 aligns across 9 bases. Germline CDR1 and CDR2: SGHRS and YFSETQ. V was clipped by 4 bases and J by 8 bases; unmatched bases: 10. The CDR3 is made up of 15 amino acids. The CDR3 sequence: CASSRDGVAGDEQFF. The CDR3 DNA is TGCGCCAGCAGCCGAGATGGAGTAGCGGGAGATGAGCAGTTCTTC.

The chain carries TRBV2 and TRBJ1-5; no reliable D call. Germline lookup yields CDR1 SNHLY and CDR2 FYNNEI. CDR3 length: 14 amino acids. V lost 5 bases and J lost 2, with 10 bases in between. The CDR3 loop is CASSSQWGNQPQHF. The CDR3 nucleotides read TGTGCCAGCAGTTCACAGTGGGGCAATCAGCCCCAGCATTTT.

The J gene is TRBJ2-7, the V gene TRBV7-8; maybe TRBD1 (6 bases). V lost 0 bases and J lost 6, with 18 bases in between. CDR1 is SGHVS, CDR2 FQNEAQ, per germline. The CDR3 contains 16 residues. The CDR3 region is CASSLARGAVVGEQYF. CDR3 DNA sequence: TGTGCCAGCAGCTTAGCCAGGGGAGCGGTGGTCGGCGAGCAGTACTTC. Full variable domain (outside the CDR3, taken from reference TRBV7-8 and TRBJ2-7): GAGVSQSPRYKVAKRGQDVALRCDPISGHVSLFWYQQALGQGPEFLTYFQNEAQLDKSGLPSDRFFAERPEGSVSTLKIQRTQQEDSAVYLCASSLARGAVVGEQYFGPGTRLTVT.

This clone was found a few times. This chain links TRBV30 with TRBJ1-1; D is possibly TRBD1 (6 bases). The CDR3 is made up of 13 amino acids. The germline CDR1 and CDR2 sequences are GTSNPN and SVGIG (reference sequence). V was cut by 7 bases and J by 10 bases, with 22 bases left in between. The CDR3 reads CASDRSPAGRAFF. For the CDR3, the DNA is TGTGCCTCGGACAGATCACCCGCCGGTCGAGCTTTCTTT.

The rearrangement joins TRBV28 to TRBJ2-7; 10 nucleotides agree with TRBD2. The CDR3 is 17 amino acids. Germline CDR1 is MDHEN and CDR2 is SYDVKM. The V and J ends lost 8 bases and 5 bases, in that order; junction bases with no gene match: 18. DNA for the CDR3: TGTGCCAGCCTGCGTTGGGCTAGCGGGGGTGCTGGAAACGAGCAGTACTTC. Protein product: CASLRWASGGAGNEQYF.

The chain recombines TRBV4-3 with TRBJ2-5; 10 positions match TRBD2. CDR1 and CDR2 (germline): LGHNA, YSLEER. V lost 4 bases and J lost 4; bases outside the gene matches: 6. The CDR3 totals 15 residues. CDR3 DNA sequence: TGCGCCAGCAGCCCTAGCGGGAGCTCAGGAGAGACCCAGTACTTC. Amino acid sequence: CASSPSGSSGETQYF.

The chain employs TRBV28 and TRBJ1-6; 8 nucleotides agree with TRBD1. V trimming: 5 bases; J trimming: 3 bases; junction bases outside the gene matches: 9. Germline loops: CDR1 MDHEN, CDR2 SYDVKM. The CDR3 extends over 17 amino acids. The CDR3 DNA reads TGTGCCAGCAGTCTACACATGGACAGGGACTATAATTCACCCCTCCACTTT. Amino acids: CASSLHMDRDYNSPLHF.

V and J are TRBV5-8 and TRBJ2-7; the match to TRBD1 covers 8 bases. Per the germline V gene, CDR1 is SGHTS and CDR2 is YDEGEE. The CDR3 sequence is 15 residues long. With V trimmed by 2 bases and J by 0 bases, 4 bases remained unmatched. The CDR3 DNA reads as TGTGCCAGCAGCTTCGGGACAGGTCTCTCCTACGAGCAGTACTTC. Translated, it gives CASSFGTGLSYEQYF.

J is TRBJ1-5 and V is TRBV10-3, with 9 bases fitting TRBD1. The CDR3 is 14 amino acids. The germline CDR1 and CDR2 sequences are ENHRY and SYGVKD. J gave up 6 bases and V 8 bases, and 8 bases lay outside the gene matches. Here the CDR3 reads CAIGTDRGFQPQHF. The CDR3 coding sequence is TGTGCCATCGGTACGGACAGGGGCTTTCAGCCCCAGCATTTT.